These 14 T cell receptor beta chains originate from one sample sequenced in a study of cytomegalovirus exposure and HLA in healthy donors listed by TCRdb under 2017. The library came from the immunoSEQ multiplex PCR assay. For the multiplex PCR, a mixture combining 60 forward primers for TCR Vbeta segments and 13 reverse primers for TCR Jbeta segments was used. The source is immuneACCESS, and TCRdb retained only in-frame sequences with V and J called. Part of the clones is not carried over; for the studies checked, unresolved V genes explain less than half of this, and the remainder is unexplained. This sample holds about 140,000 clones; around four fifths were observed only once. The ten largest clones represent 9% to 10% of the sample. The sequencing input was PBMCs. These TCRs come from a woman aged 55-69 years in good health and CMV-seropositive.

This chain uses TRBV30 with TRBJ1-2; D is possibly TRBD1 (6 bases). Trimming pared 0 bases from V and 3 bases from J, leaving 8 bases between. The CDR3 has 13 residues. Germline V CDR1 and CDR2: GTSNPN, SVGIG (reference sequence). CDR3 bases: TGTGCCTGGAGTGTACAGGGTCACTATGGCTACACCTTC. As protein: CAWSVQGHYGYTF.

The chain uses TRBV28 and TRBJ2-7; 9 bases fit TRBD1. Germline-derived CDR1 and CDR2 are MDHEN and SYDVKM. With 4 bases clipped from V and 4 bases from J, the junction kept 14 bases outside the gene matches. CDR3 length: 17 residues. The CDR3 is CASSSNTGTGSRYEQYF. The CDR3 bases are TGTGCCAGCAGTTCTAATACCGGGACAGGGAGCAGGTACGAGCAGTACTTC.

This chain joins TRBV4-1 and TRBJ2-2; tentative D call: TRBD2 (5 bases). Looked up from germline, CDR1 is MGHRA and CDR2 is YSYEKL. Trimming took 0 bases from V and 0 from J, leaving 11 bases between them. CDR3 length: 17 amino acids. This chain's CDR3 is CASSQDRSGANTGELFF. The CDR3 DNA reads as TGCGCCAGCAGCCAAGATAGGAGCGGAGCGAACACCGGGGAGCTGTTTTTT.

Here the CDR3 DNA reads TGTGCCAGCAGTTACTTTCGCAGATCTGGGGCCAACGTCCTGACTTTC. Its protein product is CASSYFRRSGANVLTF. The chain recombines TRBV6-5 with TRBJ2-6; no clear D gene. The V end was cut by 1 base, the J end by 1 base, with 8 bases between. Germline-derived CDR1 and CDR2 are MNHEY and SVGAGI. The CDR3 length is 16 residues.

The rearrangement uses TRBV28 and TRBJ1-2; D remains unclear. In germline, CDR1 is MDHEN, CDR2 SYDVKM. The V end lost 6 bases, the J end lost 0 bases, and 11 bases lay between the germline ends. The CDR3 is made up of 14 amino acids. CDR3 region: CASSSGSSNYGYTF. The CDR3 DNA follows: TGTGCCAGCAGCTCAGGATCTTCTAACTATGGCTACACCTTC.

The gene calls are TRBV25-1 and TRBJ1-2, with 7 bases aligning to TRBD1. V was pared by 3 bases and J by 4 bases, with 11 bases of the junction left unmatched. Germline V CDR1 and CDR2: MGHDK, SYGVNS. CDR3 length: 16 amino acids. This chain's CDR3 is CASSDINSGQFYGYTF. CDR3 nucleotides: TGTGCCAGCAGTGATATAAATTCGGGACAGTTCTATGGCTACACCTTC.

This clone was detected once. This CDR3 is also generated by other DNA sequences in the sample. J is TRBJ2-3 and V is TRBV5-1, with a tentative D call TRBD1 (5 bases). The CDR3 contains 14 residues. Germline-derived CDR1 and CDR2 are SGHRS and YFSETQ. Between the trimmed V and J ends, which lost 4 bases and 0 bases, there was a span of 9 bases. The CDR3 reads CASSLQGSTDTQYF. The CDR3 DNA reads as TGCGCCAGCAGCCTCCAGGGTAGCACAGATACGCAGTATTTT.

The CDR3 loop reads CASSFLGTGSLMAEAFF. The CDR3 bases are TGTGCCAGCAGTTTTTTGGGGACAGGTTCTCTTATGGCTGAAGCTTTCTTT. This chain uses TRBV28 with TRBJ1-1, with TRBD1 matching over 8 bases. Germline assignment: CDR1 MDHEN and CDR2 SYDVKM. CDR3 length: 17 residues. The V segment lost 3 bases and the J segment 6 bases; nucleotides outside the gene matches: 15.

This clone was observed a handful of times. The V call is TRBV19, the J call TRBJ2-3; 11 nucleotides align to TRBD2. Per germline, CDR1 LNHDA and CDR2 SQIVND (reference sequence). Trimming cost V 10 bases and J 3 bases; bases outside gene matches: 12. The CDR3 has 16 residues. Here the CDR3 reads CATRISGRGRTDTQYF. As DNA, the CDR3 is TGTGCCACTAGAATTAGCGGGAGGGGAAGAACAGATACGCAGTATTTT.

DNA for the CDR3: TGTGCCACAGGACAGGGAGGGACTGAAGCTTTCTTT. Amino acids: CATGQGGTEAFF. The rearrangement links TRBV11-1 to TRBJ1-1, with 8 bases lining up with TRBD1. Losses at the gene ends were 10 bases for V and 5 bases for J; bases not matched to a gene: 6. The germline V gene has CDR1 SGHAT and CDR2 FQDESV (reference sequence). The CDR3 is made up of 12 amino acids.

V and J are TRBV6-1 and TRBJ2-7; 11 nucleotides line up with TRBD1. The CDR3 is made up of 15 amino acids. The germline gives CDR1 MNHNS, CDR2 SASEGT. Trimming at V came to 4 bases and at J to 1 base, leaving 3 bases not matched to a gene. The CDR3 region is CASSAGQGASYEQYF. The DNA for the CDR3 is TGTGCCAGCAGTGCCGGACAGGGGGCGTCCTACGAGCAGTACTTC.

CDR3 residues: CATETGGCYEQYF. DNA of the CDR3: TGTGCCACAGAGACAGGGGGATGCTACGAGCAGTACTTC. The chain employs TRBV19 and TRBJ2-7; 9 bases line up with TRBD1. CDR1 and CDR2 (germline): LNHDA, SQIVND (reference sequence). This CDR3 has 13 amino acids. Unmatched junction bases numbered 7, after V lost 10 bases and J lost 3 bases.

The V gene is TRBV28, the J gene TRBJ2-1; the D is unclear. V lost 6 bases to trimming and J lost 2 bases, with 8 bases between them. Germline-derived CDR1 and CDR2 are MDHEN and SYDVKM. The CDR3 is made up of 13 amino acids. The CDR3 DNA is TGTGCCAGCAGGGGCTCAACCTACAATGAGCAGTTCTTC. Residues: CASRGSTYNEQFF.

This clone appeared a single time. The V call is TRBV15, the J call TRBJ2-7; D perhaps matches TRBD1 (7 bases). Germline CDR1 LNHNV, CDR2 YYDKDF (reference sequence). The CDR3 loop spans 17 amino acids. The V end lost 3 bases, the J end lost 2 bases, and 20 bases lay between the germline ends. CDR3 sequence (DNA): TGTGCCACCAGCAGGGAGGGTGGGACAGCCAAAACCTACGAGCAGTACTTC. It is translated as CATSREGGTAKTYEQYF. Full variable domain (remainder filled in from reference TRBV15 and TRBJ2-7): DAMVIQNPRYQVTQFGKPVTLSCSQTLNHNVMYWYQQKSSQAPKLLFHYYDKDFNNEADTPDNFQSRRPNTSFCFLDIRSPGLGDTAMYLCATSREGGTAKTYEQYFGPGTRLTVT.